This TCR beta chain appears in the sequencing data of a study of cytomegalovirus exposure and HLA in healthy donors (dated by TCRdb to about 2017). For context, the study as a whole: An earlier analysis of approximately 640 of the donors reported approximately 300 Gb of sequence data and 117 million unique TCR beta sequences from some 180 million T cells. Besides the first cohort of more than 650 subjects, a separate validation cohort made up of over a hundred different subjects was used. The later analysis used no new phenotypic data to find candidate immune exposures, relying instead on TCR beta sequences and their occurrence across donors. To decide whether each TCR beta V gene segment behaved as functional or pseudogenic, an earlier analysis of fewer than 750 of the donors relied on high-throughput TCR beta sequencing. The study was designed to test whether signatures of past pathogen exposure could be identified by cataloging public T cell receptors. In a later genetic analysis, genome-wide SNP genotypes for about 65% of the roughly 670 donors were used, and that subset was treated as a discovery cohort. The T cell repertoires of 666 subjects were profiled by immunosequencing and related to cytomegalovirus serostatus. To predict cytomegalovirus infection status, the study brought together high-throughput TCR immunosequencing, statistical association of individual TCRs with disease status, and machine learning. All discovery cohort repertoires had been generated using a single sequencing platform. Among about 360 genotyped donors of the cohort, an average of about 240,000 unique TCR beta nucleotide sequences were sequenced per donor, about a sixth of them non-productive. Donor age, sex, ethnicity and CMV serostatus were collected together with the repertoire data. Typing coverage differed by locus: A, B, C, DRB1 and DQB1 were typed in roughly 629-630 donors, DQA1 in approximately 520, DPA1 in around 610, and DPB1 in roughly 470. In a later analysis, previously published TCR beta repertoires from about 640 donors were re-analyzed and high-resolution HLA genotyping was added so that TCR occurrence patterns could be studied. HLA typing covered class I and class II loci at four-digit resolution. An early release that covered about 600 HLA-typed donors contained approximately 300 gigabases of sequencing data and about 84 million unique TCR sequences. About five DR-DQ haplotypes were treated as single units for association and clustering because of strong linkage in the cohort. Of the roughly 420 genotyped donors, roughly 80% were placed in the genetic ancestry cluster associated with self-reported Caucasian donors.

The library was built by means of the immunoSEQ multiplex PCR assay. For the multiplex PCR, a mixture combining 60 forward primers for TCR Vbeta segments and 13 reverse primers for TCR Jbeta segments was used. The CDR3 region of rearranged TCR beta genes was amplified from genomic DNA by a multiplex PCR assay. The Illumina HiSeq System was used to sequence the amplified TCR beta libraries as 87-base-pair reads. The paper's data handling went like this. A later analysis tallied around 82 million unique TCR beta chains across the 700 or so repertoires, and about 10 million of those chains were shared by two or more donors. Raw reads were error-corrected and collapsed into unique sequences with a nearest-neighbor algorithm that merged closely related sequences to remove PCR and sequencing errors. CDR3 sequences were aligned to IMGT reference sequences to assign V, D and J gene segments. For a sequence to be retained, a match of at least six nucleotides to both a V gene segment and a J gene segment was required. A rearrangement was called productive if the CDR3 had no stop codons and remained in frame with V and J, and every other rearrangement was called non-productive. Following IMGT convention, CDR3 was defined as the stretch from the second conserved V-encoded cysteine up to the conserved J-encoded phenylalanine. Sequences without an unambiguous match to a single V gene segment were excluded from the earlier analysis of about 630 of the donors. An earlier analysis of approximately 590 of the donors called V segments functional above 56.7% productive rearrangements and segregating when the between-donor standard deviation exceeded 5%. A statistical classification framework was developed to diagnose cytomegalovirus status using the catalog of TCR beta chain sequences. A later analysis assigned V and J genes by comparing TCR nucleotide sequences with IMGT/GENE-DB human TR gene sequences. In a later analysis, CDR3 sequences and most-parsimonious VDJ recombination scenarios were assigned using the TCRdist pipeline. In a later analysis, every TCR beta chain was defined by the combination of its CDR3 amino acid sequence and its V-gene family, and reads without a unique V-gene family were dropped. A later analysis removed over 500 highly shared, low-generation-probability nucleotide sequences to deal with suspected cross-contamination and a sequencing artifact. In a later analysis, a clonal expansion index for each public chain was calculated from normalized within-repertoire ranks of inferred template counts. Generation probabilities in a later analysis came from a VDJ recombination model fitted to out-of-frame rearrangements, and those results were checked against IGoR. In a later analysis, hypergeometric tests were used to score TCR-TCR, TCR-HLA and TCR-CMV co-occurrence, with a repertoire-size bias correction applied to TCR pairs. In a later analysis, false discovery rates were estimated by permuting HLA or CMV assignments 20 times. A later analysis grouped co-occurring TCRs with DBSCAN, adding TCRdist sequence similarity when clustering within HLA-allele-positive subsets. Co-occurrence clustering excluded repertoires with fewer than 30,000 or more than 120,000 public chains, plus five with anomalous nucleotide sharing. The immuneACCESS repertoire file appears here via TCRdb, limited to in-frame rearrangements. These files lack a portion of the clones; in checked studies, under half of the deficit traces to unresolved V genes, and the cause of the others is not known. The V and J calls and the clone size are those of that table, but D and trimming were determined from the DNA. The sample table gives tens of thousands of clones. Around 6.5% of the sample is held by the ten biggest clonotypes.

V and J lose 4 bases and 4 bases, and a span of 8 bases separates them. From cysteine to phenylalanine, the CDR3 is 14 amino acids long. Only the CDR3 DNA stays, 42 bases, in frame from base 1. Looking up the germline V gene yields CDR1 SNHLY and CDR2 FYNNEI. Study-level results and caveats: HLA typing was unavailable for some donors at each locus, so association tests used only the typed subset. A further reported finding was that TCR beta sequences accurately predicted the HLA-A and HLA-B alleles for most subjects in the first cohort. In a later analysis, HLA-associated TCR beta chains showed more clonal expansion and lower generation probabilities than non-associated chains that were equally common. An association between a missense DCLRE1C variant and V-gene and J-gene trimming of TCR beta chains was found in a later genetic analysis and replicated in an independent cohort. Some IMGT-functional V segments, including TRBV6-2 and TRBV6-3, could not be distinguished by the 87-base-pair reads and were therefore excluded. Compared with the roughly 700-donor mean, donors in an Asian-associated ancestry cluster had fewer N-insertions in productive TCRs, according to a later genetic analysis. A cluster of highly shared sequence variants was judged likely to represent a technical artifact of the sequencing pipeline. According to a later analysis, TCR association rates differed among HLA loci, with DRB1 alleles showing the most associated TCRs and HLA-C alleles showing the fewest. The study gave a list of 150 to 200 TCR beta chains associated with cytomegalovirus. Linkage disequilibrium might explain the correlated functional status among segregating V segments, but an unknown experimental factor could not be excluded. In vitro tests confirmed that a few of the cytomegalovirus-associated TCR beta chains recognize cytomegalovirus antigens. In a later analysis, most CMV-associated TCR beta chains were found to appear HLA-restricted, with HLA associations seemingly driven largely by CMV exposure. Several of the top co-occurrence clusters appeared to be linked to parvovirus B19, influenza, CMV and Epstein-Barr virus, according to a later analysis. Broadly in line with IMGT annotations, most TCR beta V segments showed up in productive rearrangements about 87% or about 30% of the time in an earlier analysis of several hundred of the donors. Roughly 15 rarely observed V segments, including chromosome 9 orphons, were excluded from the earlier analysis of about 600 of the donors because counts were too low. The classifier was reported to diagnose cytomegalovirus status with high specificity and sensitivity in both the original and validation cohorts. Most TCR sequences were seen in very few donors, while some public TCRs were found in many individuals. Only TCR beta chains were sequenced in this cohort, and the absence of alpha or paired-chain data limited detectable features. Specific HLA alleles were associated with over 15,000 TCR beta sequences at a false discovery rate of 0.05 in a later analysis. Strong co-occurrence of HLA alleles, especially DR and DQ, made assigning TCR associations to individual alleles difficult. According to the authors, the approach could potentially be generalized to other disease states and immunological phenotypes. Immune exposure information for the cohort was limited to CMV serostatus. Presence/absence analyses assumed roughly uniform sequencing depth across donors, an assumption that may not hold.

Remarks on this clone: Its antigen is not yet known.

The cohort consisted of 666 healthy bone marrow donors. Cohort members were all nominally healthy when sampled, although unrecorded immune exposures were likely present. The donor tested CMV seronegative, placing the donor among the 350 or so seronegative members of the cohort. Each donor provided a peripheral blood sample, and peripheral blood mononuclear cells were used for TCR beta sequencing. The Qiagen DNeasy Blood Extraction Kit was used to extract genomic DNA from the blood cell samples. Sequencing used PBMCs. The source of this sequence is a woman in her thirties or forties in good health and CMV-seronegative. This chain joins TRBV2 to TRBJ1-6; no D gene can be assigned with confidence. The CDR3 reads CASSAVQYNSPLHF. The sequenced DNA: TGTGCCAGCAGTGCGGTCCAATATAATTCACCCCTCCACTTT.